The sequence of this TCR beta chain was determined in a study of cytomegalovirus exposure and HLA in healthy donors. Germline trimming cut 8 bases from V and 1 base from J; bases unmatched to any gene: 5. The CDR3 runs 14 residues. The germline V gene has CDR1 MNHEY and CDR2 SMNVEV (reference sequence). The PCR employed 60 Vbeta primers together with 13 Jbeta primers. TCRdb's table, derived via immunoSEQ multiplex PCR, lists solely in-frame clones and lacks some. This table holds around 150,000 clones, around 65% found once. This clone was observed a handful of times. The specimen sequenced was PBMCs. This TCR was recovered from a woman between 55 and 75 years old in good health and CMV-seronegative. The chain uses TRBV27 and TRBJ2-7; 10 bases map to TRBD1. CDR3 amino acids: CASEGTGVSYEQYF. CDR3 in DNA: TGTGCCAGCGAAGGGACAGGGGTTTCCTACGAGCAGTACTTC.